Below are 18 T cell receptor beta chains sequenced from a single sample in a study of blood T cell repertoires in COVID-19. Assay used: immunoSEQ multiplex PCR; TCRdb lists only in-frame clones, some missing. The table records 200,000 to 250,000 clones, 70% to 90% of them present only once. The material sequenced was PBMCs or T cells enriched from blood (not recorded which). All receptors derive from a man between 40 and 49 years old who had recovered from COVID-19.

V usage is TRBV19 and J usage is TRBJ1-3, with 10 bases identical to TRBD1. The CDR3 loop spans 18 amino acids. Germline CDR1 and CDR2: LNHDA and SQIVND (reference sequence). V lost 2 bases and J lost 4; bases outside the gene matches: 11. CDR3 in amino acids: CASSISFGTGVDGNTIYF. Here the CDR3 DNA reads TGTGCCAGTAGTATAAGTTTCGGGACAGGGGTGGACGGAAACACCATATATTTT.

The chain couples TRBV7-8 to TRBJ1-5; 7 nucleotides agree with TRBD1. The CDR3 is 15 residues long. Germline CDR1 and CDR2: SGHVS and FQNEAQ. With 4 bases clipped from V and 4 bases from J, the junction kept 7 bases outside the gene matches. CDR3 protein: CASSSTTGTNQPQHF. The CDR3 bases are TGTGCCAGCAGCTCAACGACAGGGACGAATCAGCCCCAGCATTTT. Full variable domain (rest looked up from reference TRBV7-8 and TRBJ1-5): GAGVSQSPRYKVAKRGQDVALRCDPISGHVSLFWYQQALGQGPEFLTYFQNEAQLDKSGLPSDRFFAERPEGSVSTLKIQRTQQEDSAVYLCASSSTTGTNQPQHFGDGTRLSIL.

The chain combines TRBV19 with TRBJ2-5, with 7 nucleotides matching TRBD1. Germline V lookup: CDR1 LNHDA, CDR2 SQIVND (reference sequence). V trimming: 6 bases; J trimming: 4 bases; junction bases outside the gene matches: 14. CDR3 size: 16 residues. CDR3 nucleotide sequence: TGTGCCAGTAGCACCGACGACAGGGTTGGATTAGAGACCCAGTACTTC. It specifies CASSTDDRVGLETQYF.

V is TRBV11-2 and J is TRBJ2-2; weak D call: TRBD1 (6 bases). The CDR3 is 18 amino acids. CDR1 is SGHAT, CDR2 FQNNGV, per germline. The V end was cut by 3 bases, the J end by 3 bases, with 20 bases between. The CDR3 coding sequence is TGTGCCAGCAGCTTCTCGGGTTCCGATGGACAGCACACCGGGGAGCTGTTTTTT. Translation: CASSFSGSDGQHTGELFF.

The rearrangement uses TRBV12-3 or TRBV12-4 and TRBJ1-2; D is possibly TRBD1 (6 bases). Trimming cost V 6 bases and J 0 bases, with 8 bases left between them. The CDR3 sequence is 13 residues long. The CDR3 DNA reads TGTGCCAGCAGCCAGGGGCCTAACTATGGCTACACCTTC. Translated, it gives CASSQGPNYGYTF.

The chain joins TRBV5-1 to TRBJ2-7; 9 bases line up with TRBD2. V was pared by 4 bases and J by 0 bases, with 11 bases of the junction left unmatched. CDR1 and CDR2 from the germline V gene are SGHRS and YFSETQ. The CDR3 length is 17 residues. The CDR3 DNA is TGCGCCAGCAGCCCACAGGTGGGACTAGCCAGCTCCTACGAGCAGTACTTC. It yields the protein CASSPQVGLASSYEQYF.

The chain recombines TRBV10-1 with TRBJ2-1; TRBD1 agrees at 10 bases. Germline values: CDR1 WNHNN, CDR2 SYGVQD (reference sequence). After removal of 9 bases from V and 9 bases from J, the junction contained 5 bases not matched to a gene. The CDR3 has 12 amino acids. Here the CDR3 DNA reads TGCGCCAGTTCCGGGACAGGGGTTGAGCAGTTCTTC. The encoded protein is CASSGTGVEQFF.

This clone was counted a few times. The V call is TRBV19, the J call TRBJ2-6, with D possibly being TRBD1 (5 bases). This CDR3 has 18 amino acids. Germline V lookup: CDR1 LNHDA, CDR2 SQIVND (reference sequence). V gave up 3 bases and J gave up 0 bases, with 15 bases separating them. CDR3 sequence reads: CASSIRPTDPSGANVLTF. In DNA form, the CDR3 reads TGTGCCAGTAGTATTCGACCGACAGACCCCTCTGGGGCCAACGTCCTGACTTTC.

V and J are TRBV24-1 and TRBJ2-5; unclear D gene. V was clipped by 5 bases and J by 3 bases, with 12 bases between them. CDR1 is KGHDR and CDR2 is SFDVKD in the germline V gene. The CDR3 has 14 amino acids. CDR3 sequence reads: CATSAARLKETQYF. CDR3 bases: TGTGCCACCAGTGCTGCGCGACTTAAAGAGACCCAGTACTTC.

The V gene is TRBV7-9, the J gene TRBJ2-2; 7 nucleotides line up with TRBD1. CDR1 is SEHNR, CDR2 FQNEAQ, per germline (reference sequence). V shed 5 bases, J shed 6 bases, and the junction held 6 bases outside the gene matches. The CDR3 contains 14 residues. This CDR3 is CASSLKGQAGELFF. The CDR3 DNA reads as TGTGCCAGCAGCCTCAAAGGACAGGCCGGGGAGCTGTTTTTT.

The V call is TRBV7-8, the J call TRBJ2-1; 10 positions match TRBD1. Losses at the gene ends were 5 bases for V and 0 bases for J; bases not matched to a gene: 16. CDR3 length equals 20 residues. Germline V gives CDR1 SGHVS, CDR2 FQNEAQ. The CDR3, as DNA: TGTGCCAGCAGCCGAACCGGGACAGGGGCCATAATAAGCTCCTACAATGAGCAGTTCTTC. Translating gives CASSRTGTGAIISSYNEQFF.

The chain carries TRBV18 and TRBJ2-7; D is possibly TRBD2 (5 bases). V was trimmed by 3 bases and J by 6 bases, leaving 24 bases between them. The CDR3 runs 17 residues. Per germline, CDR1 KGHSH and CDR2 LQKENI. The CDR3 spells CASSPRDSPYPTSEQYF. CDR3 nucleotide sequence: TGTGCCAGCTCACCTCGGGATAGTCCATACCCCACCTCCGAGCAGTACTTC. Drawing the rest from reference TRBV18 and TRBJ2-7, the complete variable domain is NAGVMQNPRHLVRRRGQEARLRCSPMKGHSHVYWYRQLPEEGLKFMVYLQKENIIDESGMPKERFSAEFPKEGPSILRIQQVVRGDSAAYFCASSPRDSPYPTSEQYFGPGTRLTVT.

DNA of the CDR3: TGCAGCGTTGAGGGCACGGGCCTTGGGGAGTACACCTTC. It encodes CSVEGTGLGEYTF. The chain recombines TRBV29-1 with TRBJ1-2; D is unclear. CDR1 is SQVTM and CDR2 is ANQGSEA in the germline V gene. The CDR3 runs to 13 residues. V was pared by 3 bases and J by 11 bases, with 19 bases between.

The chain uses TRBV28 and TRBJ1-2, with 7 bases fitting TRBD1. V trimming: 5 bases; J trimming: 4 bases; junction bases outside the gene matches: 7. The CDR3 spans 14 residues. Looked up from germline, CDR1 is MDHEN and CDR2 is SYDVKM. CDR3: CASSHRQGGYGYTF. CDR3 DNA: TGTGCCAGCAGTCACCGACAGGGAGGCTATGGCTACACCTTC.

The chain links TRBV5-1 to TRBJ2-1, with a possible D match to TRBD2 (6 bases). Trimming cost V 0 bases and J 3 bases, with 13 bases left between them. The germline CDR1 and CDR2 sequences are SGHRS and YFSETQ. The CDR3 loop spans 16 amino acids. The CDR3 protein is CASSLEGGRDYNEQFF. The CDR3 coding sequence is TGCGCCAGCAGCTTGGAGGGTGGGCGGGACTACAATGAGCAGTTCTTC.

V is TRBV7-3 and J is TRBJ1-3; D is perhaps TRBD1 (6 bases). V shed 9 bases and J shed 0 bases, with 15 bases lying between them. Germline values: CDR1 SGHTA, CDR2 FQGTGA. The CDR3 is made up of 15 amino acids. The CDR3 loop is CASLPQGHSGNTIYF. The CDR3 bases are TGTGCCAGTCTCCCACAGGGCCACTCTGGAAACACCATATATTTT.

The CDR3 reads CASSQRPDRNTIYF. In DNA form, the CDR3 reads TGTGCCAGCAGCCAACGCCCCGACAGAAACACCATATATTTT. The chain is built from TRBV9 and TRBJ1-3; D not resolved. V lost 4 bases, J lost 5 bases, and 13 bases lay in between. The CDR3 consists of 14 residues. The germline CDR1 and CDR2 sequences are SGDLS and YYNGEE.

The CDR3 bases are TGTGCTAGTGGTTTGCCTTACCGCCGGGACACCTCCTACAATGAGCAGTTCTTC. Encoded protein: CASGLPYRRDTSYNEQFF. The V gene is TRBV12-5, the J gene TRBJ2-1; TRBD1 might be the D (6 bases). Germline V gives CDR1 LGHNT, CDR2 FRNRAP. V shed 2 bases and J shed 0 bases, with 17 bases lying between them. The CDR3 contains 18 residues. The entire variable domain, with the rest obtained from reference TRBV12-5 and TRBJ2-1, is as follows: DARVTQTPRHKVTEMGQEVTMRCQPILGHNTVFWYRQTMMQGLELLAYFRNRAPLDDSGMPKDRFSAEMPDATLATLKIQPSEPRDSAVYFCASGLPYRRDTSYNEQFFGPGTRLTVL.